One and the same sample provided the 7 T cell receptor beta chains below, sequenced in a study of T cells in Graves' hyperthyroidism and ophthalmopathy. From RNA transcripts, TCR beta CDR3 regions were amplified. The study used the HTBI primer set for a first-round RT-PCR of the TCR CDR3. TCRdb called the multiplex PCR reads again in MiXCR, with one record for every CDR3 protein. The sample lists some 760,000 distinct CDR3 sequences; less than 15% were seen once. The specimen sequenced was blood. The receptors come from a woman aged 18 to 35 with Graves' hyperthyroidism.

The chain is built from TRBV20-1 and TRBJ1-2; D unclear. Trimming left V 0 bases short and J 9 bases short, with 11 bases between. Germline V lookup: CDR1 DFQATT, CDR2 SNEGSKA (reference sequence). The CDR3 totals 12 residues. CDR3 protein: CSARENTESYTF. CDR3 in DNA: TGCAGTGCTAGAGAAAACACCGAAAGCTACACCTTC.

This clonotype was picked up many times. V usage is TRBV27 and J usage is TRBJ1-1, with TRBD1 matching over 7 bases. Trimming took 5 bases from V and 4 from J; bases not matched to a gene: 7. The V gene's germline CDR1 is MNHEY and CDR2 SMNVEV (reference sequence). There are 14 residues in the CDR3. Here the CDR3 reads CASSLNGQVTEAFF. CDR3 bases: TGTGCCAGCAGTCTAAACGGACAGGTCACTGAAGCTTTCTTT.

At least ten counts were recorded for this clonotype. This chain connects TRBV18 to TRBJ2-7; TRBD2 matches 14 bases. Germline CDR1 is KGHSH and CDR2 is LQKENI. V was clipped by 6 bases and J by 6 bases; unmatched bases: 10. The CDR3 has 16 residues. CDR3 in amino acids: CASSPGVGLAGGEQYF. Here the CDR3 DNA reads TGTGCCAGCTCTCCCGGGGTCGGACTAGCGGGAGGCGAGCAGTACTTC.

This chain links TRBV10-1 with TRBJ2-1; TRBD2 agrees at 7 bases. The V and J ends lost 3 bases and 5 bases, in that order; junction bases with no gene match: 4. The germline V gene encodes CDR1 WNHNN and CDR2 SYGVQD (reference sequence). This CDR3 is built from 14 residues. The CDR3 here is CASSEGLADNEQFF. Written as DNA, the CDR3 is TGCGCCAGCAGTGAAGGGCTAGCGGACAATGAGCAGTTCTTC.

This clonotype was observed a handful of times. V is TRBV28 and J is TRBJ1-6; 8 bases map to TRBD1. This CDR3 region has 14 residues. Trimming took 6 bases from V and 13 from J; bases not matched to a gene: 11. Per the germline V gene, CDR1 is MDHEN and CDR2 is SYDVKM. CDR3 loop: CASRRPQGGSPLHF. The CDR3 bases are TGTGCCAGCAGACGACCACAGGGGGGATCGCCCCTCCACTTT.

The chain employs TRBV6-1 and TRBJ2-6; D gene ambiguous. V was clipped by 2 bases and J by 2 bases, with 19 bases between them. The CDR3 loop spans 19 amino acids. Germline values: CDR1 MNHNS, CDR2 SASEGT. CDR3 region: CASSESVQTSFPGANVLTF. CDR3 DNA sequence: TGTGCCAGCAGTGAATCGGTACAGACAAGCTTCCCTGGGGCCAACGTCCTGACTTTC.

V and J are TRBV6-2 or TRBV6-3 and TRBJ2-1; D ambiguous. Germline lookup yields CDR1 MNHEY and CDR2 SVGEGT. Trimming removed 2 bases at V and 4 bases at J, with 15 bases between. This CDR3 comprises 16 residues. The CDR3 loop is CASSYRPVIPYNEQFF. The CDR3 bases are TGTGCCAGCAGTTACCGCCCGGTGATACCTTACAATGAGCAGTTCTTC.